This TCR beta chain was observed in a study of OX40 agonist ivuxolimab in advanced cancers. Study overall: The patients got ivuxolimab, which is an agonistic anti-OX40 (CD134) antibody. Study-level points and caveats: CD4+ and CD8+ blood T cells expanded clonally by week 6 at 0.1 to 3.0 mg/kg. The average count of expanded clones was higher among CD8+ T cells than among CD4+.

Data came from immunoSEQ multiplex PCR; TCRdb stores just in-frame clones and leaves some out. The table shows about 61,000 clones, with approximately 90% occurring only once. This clone came up once. Its antigen remains unidentified. The length of the CDR3 is 17 residues. The V and J ends lost 0 bases and 4 bases, in that order; junction bases with no gene match: 6. Germline-derived CDR1 and CDR2 are SEHNR and FQNEAQ (reference sequence). The clonotype comes from an adult with an advanced solid tumor such as melanoma, head and neck, liver or kidney cancer. The sample here was CD4+ or CD8+ T cells sorted from blood, taken in a trial of the OX40 agonist ivuxolimab. This chain connects TRBV7-9 to TRBJ2-1; 10 bases align to TRBD1. CDR3 protein: CASSLAGDRGLYNEQFF. CDR3 nucleotide sequence: TGTGCCAGCAGCTTAGCGGGGGACAGGGGCCTATACAATGAGCAGTTCTTC.